The T cell receptor (beta chain) described here comes from a study of blood T cells in healthy people across ages. A second PCR of 7 to 11 cycles used a sample-barcoded 5' primer and a J-beta primer mix. Template switching added a 12-random-nucleotide identifier to every cDNA molecule. TCRdb independently ran MiXCR on the 5' RACE reads; one entry per CDR3 protein. The data hold about 670,000 distinct CDR3 sequences, with over 40% observed a single time. This receptor was taken from a man of 80 years or more in good health. The material sequenced was blood.

Written as DNA, the CDR3 is TGTGCCAGCAGCTTAGCCCCGTCGTCGGACCGGACCTACGAGCAGTACTTC. Amino acids: CASSLAPSSDRTYEQYF. V usage is TRBV7-9 and J usage is TRBJ2-7; D unresolved. Deletions cut 0 bases from V and 2 bases from J, with 17 bases between. Germline V lookup: CDR1 SEHNR, CDR2 FQNEAQ (reference sequence). The CDR3 has 17 residues.